This T cell receptor (beta chain) was observed in a study of neoadjuvant anti-PD-1 for oral cavity cancer. Study summary: Patients without progression got a fourth dose around day 43.

A word on this clone: What it recognizes is unknown.

General study results and limits: Treg/Th17 ratio rose with pretreatment blood and fell with post-treatment tumor TCRbeta clonality.

The CDR3 length is 12 residues. J was trimmed by 11 bases and V by 1 base; bases with no gene match: 3. CDR1 is MGHRA and CDR2 is YSYEKL in the germline V gene. PBMC libraries mostly used around 0.5 ug of input genomic DNA, with six replicates per sample. Profiling relied on immunoSEQ multiplex PCR, and the TCRdb table lists in-frame clones only, not all of them. Of around 6,700 clones in the sample, less than 80% were seen once. The V call is TRBV4-1, the J call TRBJ2-3; 7 positions agree with TRBD1. The sequencing used PBMCs, collected before nivolumab (anti-PD-1) treatment. This receptor was taken from a person aged 35-80 years with oral cavity squamous cell carcinoma. Here the CDR3 DNA reads TGCGCCAGCAGCCAAGTTGGGACAGAGCAGTATTTT. Translation gives CASSQVGTEQYF.